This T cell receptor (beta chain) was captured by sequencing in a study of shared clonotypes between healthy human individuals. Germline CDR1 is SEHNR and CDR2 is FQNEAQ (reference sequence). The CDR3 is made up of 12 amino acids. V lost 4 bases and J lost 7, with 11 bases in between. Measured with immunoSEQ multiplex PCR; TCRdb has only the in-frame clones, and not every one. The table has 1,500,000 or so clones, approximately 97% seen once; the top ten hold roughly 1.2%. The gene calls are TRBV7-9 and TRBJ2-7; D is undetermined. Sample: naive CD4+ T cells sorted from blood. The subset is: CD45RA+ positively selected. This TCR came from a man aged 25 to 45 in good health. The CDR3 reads CASSSPRGEQYF. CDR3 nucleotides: TGTGCCAGCAGCTCCCCCCGTGGAGAGCAGTACTTC. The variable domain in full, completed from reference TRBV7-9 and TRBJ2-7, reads DTGVSQNPRHKITKRGQNVTFRCDPISEHNRLYWYRQTLGQGPEFLTYFQNEAQLEKSRLLSDRFSAERPKGSFSTLEIQRTEQGDSAMYLCASSSPRGEQYFGPGTRLTVT.